This T cell receptor beta chain appears in the sequencing data of a study of blood T cells in healthy people across ages. Study in general: The capture of about one barcoded beta molecule per two T cells was achieved by template switching. General study findings and limits: Per million T cells, TCR beta diversity dropped about linearly as age rose.

A second PCR, run for about 7 to 11 cycles, used a sample-barcoded 5' primer plus a J-beta primer mix. Tagging of each cDNA molecule was performed by a template-switch adaptor with 12 random nucleotides. TCRdb re-analysed the 5' RACE reads in MiXCR, keeping a single row per CDR3 protein. Counted here are 790,000 or so distinct CDR3 sequences, about 47% occurring once; the ten biggest clones make up 18%. Russia was home to the donors, healthy Caucasian individuals aged roughly 6 to 95. With respect to this clonotype: Its antigen remains unknown.

Germline assignment: CDR1 SGHTA and CDR2 FQGNSA. The length of the CDR3 is 16 residues. V was cut by 5 bases and J by 4 bases, with 19 bases left in between. The sequence derives from an elderly man in good health. Material for sequencing was blood. The rearrangement joins TRBV7-2 to TRBJ2-3, with D perhaps matching TRBD2 (6 bases). The CDR3 bases are TGTGCCAGCAGCCAAACCGGAGGGCCTGGCGCAGATACGCAGTATTTT. This codes for CASSQTGGPGADTQYF. The full variable domain, in which reference TRBV7-2 and TRBJ2-3 provide the parts outside the CDR3, is GAGVSQSPSNKVTEKGKDVELRCDPISGHTALYWYRQSLGQGLEFLIYFQGNSAPDKSGLPSDRFSAERTGGSVSTLTIQRTQQEDSAVYLCASSQTGGPGADTQYFGPGTRLTVL.